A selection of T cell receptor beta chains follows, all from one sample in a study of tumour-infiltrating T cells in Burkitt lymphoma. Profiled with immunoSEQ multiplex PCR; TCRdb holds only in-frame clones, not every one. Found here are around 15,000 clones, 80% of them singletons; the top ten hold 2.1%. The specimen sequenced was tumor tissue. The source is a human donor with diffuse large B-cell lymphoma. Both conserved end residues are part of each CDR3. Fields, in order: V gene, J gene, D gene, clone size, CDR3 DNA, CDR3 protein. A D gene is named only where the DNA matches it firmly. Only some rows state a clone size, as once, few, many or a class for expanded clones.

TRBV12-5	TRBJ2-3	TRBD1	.	TGTGCTAGTGGTTTGGCAGGGGGCGCGACAGATACGCAGTATTTT	CASGLAGGATDTQYF
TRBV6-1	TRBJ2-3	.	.	TGTGCCAGCAGTGAAGAGGGGGACCGATTCACAGATACGCAGTATTTT	CASSEEGDRFTDTQYF
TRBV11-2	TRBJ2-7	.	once	TGTGCCAGCAGCTTAGGGGCCAGGGACAAGTTCTACTTC	CASSLGARDKFYF
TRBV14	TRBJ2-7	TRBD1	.	TGTGCCAGCAGCCGCTGGACCGGGACAGGGAGCTCCTACGAGCAGTACTTC	CASSRWTGTGSSYEQYF
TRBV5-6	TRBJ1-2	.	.	TGTGCCAGCAGCCCCCTAGAGGGTAACTATGGCTACACCTTC	CASSPLEGNYGYTF
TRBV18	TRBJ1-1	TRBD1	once	TGTGCCAGCTCACCTCGGACAGGGAGGATCACTGAAGCTTTCTTT	CASSPRTGRITEAFF
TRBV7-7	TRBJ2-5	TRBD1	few	TGTGCTAGCAGCTACGGACAGGGGGCTGGAGAGACCCAGTACTTC	CASSYGQGAGETQYF
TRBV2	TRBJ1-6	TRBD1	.	TGTGCCAGCAGGGAAGACAGGGGCCCCTATAATTCACCCCTCCACTTT	CASREDRGPYNSPLHF
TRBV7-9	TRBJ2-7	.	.	TGTGCCAGCAGCTTAGCGCAGAGGGCCGGCGAGCAGTACTTC	CASSLAQRAGEQYF
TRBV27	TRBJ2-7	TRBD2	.	TGTGCCAGCAGTCCTTTCGCCCGACTAGCGGAGAACGAGCAGTACTTC	CASSPFARLAENEQYF
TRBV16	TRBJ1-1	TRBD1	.	TGTGCCAGCAGCCTCCAGGGGGGAAAAGCTTTCTTT	CASSLQGGKAFF
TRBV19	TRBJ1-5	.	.	TGTGCCAGTAGATCACAGTTTAGCAATCAGCCCCAGCATTTT	CASRSQFSNQPQHF
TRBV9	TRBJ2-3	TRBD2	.	TGTGCCAGCATGGCTAGCGGGGGGACAGATACGCAGTATTTT	CASMASGGTDTQYF
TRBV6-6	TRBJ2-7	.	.	TGTGCCAGCAGTTGGGGAGCTGGGGGGACCTACGAGCAGTACTTC	CASSWGAGGTYEQYF
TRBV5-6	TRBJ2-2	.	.	TGTGCCAGCAGCTTTCGGGGGCCTAGTACCGGGGAGCTGTTTTTT	CASSFRGPSTGELFF
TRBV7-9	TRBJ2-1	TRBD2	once	TGTGCCAGCAGCTTACTAGCGGGGGGGGACAATGAGCAGTTCTTC	CASSLLAGGDNEQFF
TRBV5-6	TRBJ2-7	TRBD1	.	TGTGCCAGCAGCGTCGAGGGGGCCGGCGGCTCCTACGAGCAGTACTTC	CASSVEGAGGSYEQYF
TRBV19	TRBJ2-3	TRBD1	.	TGTGCCAGTAGTTCAGGGGGAGATACGCAGTATTTT	CASSSGGDTQYF
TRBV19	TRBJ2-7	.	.	TGTGCCAGTAGCATGGGACGAAGGGCAGGGGACGAGCAGTACTTC	CASSMGRRAGDEQYF
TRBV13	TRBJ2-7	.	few	TGTGCCAGCAGCTTAAAGTATGACGAGCAGTACTTC	CASSLKYDEQYF
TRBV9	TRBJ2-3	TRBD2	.	TGTGCCAGCAGCGTAGATGGAAGCGGGGGGCCCACAGATACGCAGTATTTT	CASSVDGSGGPTDTQYF
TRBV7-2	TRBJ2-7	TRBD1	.	TGTGCCAGCAGTTTTACCGGACAGGTAACCGACGAGCAGTACTTC	CASSFTGQVTDEQYF
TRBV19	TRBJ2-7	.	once	TGTGCCAGTAGTCTTATGTGGGGGTCCTACGAGCAGTACTTC	CASSLMWGSYEQYF
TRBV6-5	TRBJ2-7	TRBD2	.	TGTGCCAGCAAAGTAGCGGGGGGTGCCTACGAGCAGTACTTC	CASKVAGGAYEQYF
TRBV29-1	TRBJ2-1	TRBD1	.	TGCAGCGTTGAAGGGACAGGGGGCGCCTACAATGAGCAGTTCTTC	CSVEGTGGAYNEQFF
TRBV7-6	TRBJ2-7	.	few	TGTGCCAGCTCAGGGCCGGCAGATGGGGCTTACGAGCAGTACTTC	CASSGPADGAYEQYF
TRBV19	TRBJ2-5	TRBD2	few	TGTGCCACAAAGGGGACGAGCGGGGGGACCCAGTACTTC	CATKGTSGGTQYF
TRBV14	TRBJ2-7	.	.	TGTGCCAGCAGCCCATTGACAGTCAGCTCCTACGAGCAGTACTTC	CASSPLTVSSYEQYF
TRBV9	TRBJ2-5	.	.	TGTGCCAGCAGCGTAGAGGGGGGGGGACAGCAAGAGACCCAGTACTTC	CASSVEGGGQQETQYF
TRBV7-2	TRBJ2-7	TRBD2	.	TGTGCCAGCAGCTTAGCCCCCCTGGGGGGGGGATCCTACGAGCAGTACTTC	CASSLAPLGGGSYEQYF
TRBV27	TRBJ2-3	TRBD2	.	TGTGCCAGCAAGGGACTAGGCGGTATAGATACGCAGTATTTT	CASKGLGGIDTQYF
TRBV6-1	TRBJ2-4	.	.	TGTGCCGGGACCAAGGCCCTAACAAACAACATTCAGTACTTC	CAGTKALTNNIQYF
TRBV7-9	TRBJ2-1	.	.	TGTGCCAGCAGCTTAGCAGGCGAGCAGTTCTTC	CASSLAGEQFF
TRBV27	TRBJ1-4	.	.	TGTGCCGCGGGGAATGAAAAACTGTTTTTT	CAAGNEKLFF
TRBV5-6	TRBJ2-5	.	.	TGTGCCAGCAGCTTGGCCGGCAGCTTGGAGACCCAGTACTTC	CASSLAGSLETQYF
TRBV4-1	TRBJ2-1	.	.	TGCGCCAGCAGCCAAGAGGCCCAAGGAGGGTTAGATGAGCAGTTCTTC	CASSQEAQGGLDEQFF
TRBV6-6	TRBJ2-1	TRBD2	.	TGTGCCAGCAGGGAAGGACTAGCGGGGAATGAGCAGTTCTTC	CASREGLAGNEQFF
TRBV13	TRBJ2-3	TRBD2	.	TGTGCCAGCAGCCGCCTCCTAGCGGGGGGGCCAGATACGCAGTATTTT	CASSRLLAGGPDTQYF
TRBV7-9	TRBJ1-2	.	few	TGTGCCAGCAGCTTAGGAGAGTTTTTTGTCAGCAACTATGGCTACACCTTC	CASSLGEFFVSNYGYTF
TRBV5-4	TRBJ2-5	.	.	TGTGCCAGCAGTTTGTGGGGCCCAGCAGTGGAGACCCAGTACTTC	CASSLWGPAVETQYF
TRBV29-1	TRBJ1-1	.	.	TGCAGCGAGCATTACTGGAACGACACTGAAGCTTTCTTT	CSEHYWNDTEAFF
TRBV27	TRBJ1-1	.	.	TGTGCCAGCAGTCCTGACAGATTGAACACTGAAGCTTTCTTT	CASSPDRLNTEAFF
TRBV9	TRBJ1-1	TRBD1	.	TGTGCCAGCAGCGACAGGACAGGGGAGGAAGCTTTCTTT	CASSDRTGEEAFF
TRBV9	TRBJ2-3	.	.	TGTGCCAGCAGCGTAGAGGGCAGCACAGATACGCAGTATTTT	CASSVEGSTDTQYF
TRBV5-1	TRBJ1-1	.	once	TGCGCCAGCAGCTTGTCAGGGGTAGGGGTGAACACTGAAGCTTTCTTT	CASSLSGVGVNTEAFF
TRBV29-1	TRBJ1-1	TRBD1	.	TGCAGCGTTGACAGGGGGTCCCCCACTGAAGCTTTCTTT	CSVDRGSPTEAFF
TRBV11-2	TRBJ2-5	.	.	TGTGCCAGCAGCTTAGGTGTGTTAGGGCAAGAGACCCAGTACTTC	CASSLGVLGQETQYF
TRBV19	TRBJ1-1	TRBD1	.	TGTGCCAGCCAGGACAGGGGAAAGACTGAAGCTTTCTTT	CASQDRGKTEAFF
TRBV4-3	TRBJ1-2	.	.	TGCGCCAGCAGCCAAGCGTTCAGAGTGGGCTATGGCTACACCTTC	CASSQAFRVGYGYTF
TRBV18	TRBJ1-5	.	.	TGTGCCAGCTCACCACCCGGGACCTTAAATCAGCCCCAGCATTTT	CASSPPGTLNQPQHF
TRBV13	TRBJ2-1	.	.	TGTGCCAGCAGCCTAAGACAGCACAATGAGCAGTTCTTC	CASSLRQHNEQFF
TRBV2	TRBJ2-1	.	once	TGTGCCACCTTGGACTACTTAGAGCAGTTCTTC	CATLDYLEQFF
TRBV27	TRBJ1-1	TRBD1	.	TGTGCCAGCAGTTTTGACAGGGGCACTGAAGCTTTCTTT	CASSFDRGTEAFF